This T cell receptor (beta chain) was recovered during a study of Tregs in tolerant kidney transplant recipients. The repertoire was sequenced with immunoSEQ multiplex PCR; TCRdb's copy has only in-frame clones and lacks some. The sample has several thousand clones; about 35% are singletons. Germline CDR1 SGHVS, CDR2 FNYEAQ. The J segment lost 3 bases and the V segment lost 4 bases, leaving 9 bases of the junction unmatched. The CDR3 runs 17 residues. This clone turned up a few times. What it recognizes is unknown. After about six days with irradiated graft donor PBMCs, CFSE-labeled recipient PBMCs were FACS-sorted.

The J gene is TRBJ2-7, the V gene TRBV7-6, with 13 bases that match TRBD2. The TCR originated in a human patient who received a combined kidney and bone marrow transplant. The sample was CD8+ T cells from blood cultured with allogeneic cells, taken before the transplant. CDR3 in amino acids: CASSSTSGRIGFYEQYF. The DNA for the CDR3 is TGTGCCAGCAGCTCGACTAGCGGGAGGATTGGGTTCTACGAGCAGTACTTC.